The sequence of this T cell receptor (beta chain) was determined in a study of blood T cell repertoires in COVID-19. In the study overall: PBMCs, B-cell-depleted T cells, or T cells provided the cDNA or gDNA that made up the material.

The CDR3 totals 16 residues. J lost 6 bases, V lost 2 bases, and 8 bases had no gene match. Germline V gene data show CDR1 as SGHTA and CDR2 as FQGNSA. Authors' analysis steps: Nucleated cell number was recorded as an estimate derived from reference gene primer amplification. The method was immunoSEQ multiplex PCR; TCRdb's version includes in-frame clones alone and lacks a portion of them. That table is the source of V, J and clone size, and D and trimming were worked out from the DNA. The data show about 200,000 clones, roughly 80% seen once. The receptor was isolated from an elderly woman with acute or convalescent COVID-19. J is TRBJ2-3 and V is TRBV7-2; TRBD2 aligns across 10 bases. Sequencing used peripheral blood. CDR3 sequence reads: CASSLIAGGFSDTQYF. The CDR3 nucleotides read TGTGCCAGCAGCTTAATAGCGGGGGGTTTCTCGGATACGCAGTATTTT.